These 2 T cell receptor beta chains were sequenced from one sample in a study of blood T cell repertoires in COVID-19. TCRdb keeps only in-frame clones here, not all; method: immunoSEQ multiplex PCR. This sample yields under 150,000 clones, of which more than 80% are seen a single time; roughly 3.2% belongs to the top ten. The sequencing sample was made of peripheral blood. The receptor set was obtained from a woman aged 55-69 years with active COVID-19.

The chain carries TRBV4-1 and TRBJ2-2; the match to TRBD1 covers 7 bases. Per the germline V gene, CDR1 is MGHRA and CDR2 is YSYEKL. The J segment lost 5 bases and the V segment lost 1 base, leaving 4 bases of the junction unmatched. The length of the CDR3 is 15 residues. The CDR3 is CASSQVHRGTGELFF. The CDR3 bases are TGCGCCAGCAGCCAAGTTCACAGGGGTACCGGGGAGCTGTTTTTT.

V usage is TRBV9 and J usage is TRBJ2-1; 10 positions match TRBD2. V lost 6 bases, J lost 7 bases, and 10 bases stayed unmatched. The CDR3 covers 15 residues. Germline lookup yields CDR1 SGDLS and CDR2 YYNGEE. CDR3 nucleotides: TGTGCCAGCACCCTTGGACTAGCGGTAGTTAATGAGCAGTTCTTC. It encodes CASTLGLAVVNEQFF.